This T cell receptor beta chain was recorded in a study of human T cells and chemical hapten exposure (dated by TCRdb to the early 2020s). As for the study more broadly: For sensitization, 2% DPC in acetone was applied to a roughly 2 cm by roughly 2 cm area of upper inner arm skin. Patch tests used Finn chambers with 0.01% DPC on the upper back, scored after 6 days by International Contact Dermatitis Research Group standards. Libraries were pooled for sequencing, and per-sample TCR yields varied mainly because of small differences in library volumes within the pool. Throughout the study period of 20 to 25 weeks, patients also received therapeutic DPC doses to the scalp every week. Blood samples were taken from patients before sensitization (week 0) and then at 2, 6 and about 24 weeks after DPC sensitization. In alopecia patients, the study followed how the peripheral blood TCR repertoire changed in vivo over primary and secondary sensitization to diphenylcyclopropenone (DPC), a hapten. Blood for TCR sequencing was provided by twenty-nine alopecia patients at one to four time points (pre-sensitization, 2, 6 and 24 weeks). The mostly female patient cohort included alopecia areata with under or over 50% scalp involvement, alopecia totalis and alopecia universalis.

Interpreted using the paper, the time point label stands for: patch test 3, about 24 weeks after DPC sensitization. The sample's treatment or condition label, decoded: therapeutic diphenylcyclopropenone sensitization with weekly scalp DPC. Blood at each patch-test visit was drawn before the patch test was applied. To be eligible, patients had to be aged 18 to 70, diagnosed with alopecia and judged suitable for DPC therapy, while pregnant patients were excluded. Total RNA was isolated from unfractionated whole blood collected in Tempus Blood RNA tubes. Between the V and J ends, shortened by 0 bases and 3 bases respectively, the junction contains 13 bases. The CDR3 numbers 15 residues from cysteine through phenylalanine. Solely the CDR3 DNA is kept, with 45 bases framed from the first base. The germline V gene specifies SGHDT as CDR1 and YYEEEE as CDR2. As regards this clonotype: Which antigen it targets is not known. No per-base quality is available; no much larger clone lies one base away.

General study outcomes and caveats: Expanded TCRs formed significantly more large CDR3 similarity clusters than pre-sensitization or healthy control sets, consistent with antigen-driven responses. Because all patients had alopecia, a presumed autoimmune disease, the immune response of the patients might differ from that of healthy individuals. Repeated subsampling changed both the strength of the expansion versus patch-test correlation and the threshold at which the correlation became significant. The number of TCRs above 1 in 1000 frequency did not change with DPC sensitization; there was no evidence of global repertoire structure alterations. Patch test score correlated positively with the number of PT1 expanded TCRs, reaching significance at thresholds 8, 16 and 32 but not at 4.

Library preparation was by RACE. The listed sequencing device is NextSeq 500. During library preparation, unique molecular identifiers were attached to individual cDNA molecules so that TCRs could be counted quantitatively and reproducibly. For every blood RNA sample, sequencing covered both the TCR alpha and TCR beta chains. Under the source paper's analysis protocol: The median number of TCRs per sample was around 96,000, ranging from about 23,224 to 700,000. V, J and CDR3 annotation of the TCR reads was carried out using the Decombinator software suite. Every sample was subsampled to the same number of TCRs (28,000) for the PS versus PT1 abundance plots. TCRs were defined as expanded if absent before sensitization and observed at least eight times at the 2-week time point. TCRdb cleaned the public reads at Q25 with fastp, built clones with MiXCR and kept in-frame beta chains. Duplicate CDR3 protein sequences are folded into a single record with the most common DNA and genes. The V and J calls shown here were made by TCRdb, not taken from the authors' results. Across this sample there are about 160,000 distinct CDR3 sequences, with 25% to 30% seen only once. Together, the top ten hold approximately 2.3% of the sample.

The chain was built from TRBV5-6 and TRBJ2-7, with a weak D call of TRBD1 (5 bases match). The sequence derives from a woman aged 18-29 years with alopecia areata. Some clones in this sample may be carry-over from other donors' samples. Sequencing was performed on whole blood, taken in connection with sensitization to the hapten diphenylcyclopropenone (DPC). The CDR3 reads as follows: CASSLGRRAFYEQYF. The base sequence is TGTGCCAGCAGCTTGGGTCGCAGGGCTTTCTACGAGCAGTACTTC.